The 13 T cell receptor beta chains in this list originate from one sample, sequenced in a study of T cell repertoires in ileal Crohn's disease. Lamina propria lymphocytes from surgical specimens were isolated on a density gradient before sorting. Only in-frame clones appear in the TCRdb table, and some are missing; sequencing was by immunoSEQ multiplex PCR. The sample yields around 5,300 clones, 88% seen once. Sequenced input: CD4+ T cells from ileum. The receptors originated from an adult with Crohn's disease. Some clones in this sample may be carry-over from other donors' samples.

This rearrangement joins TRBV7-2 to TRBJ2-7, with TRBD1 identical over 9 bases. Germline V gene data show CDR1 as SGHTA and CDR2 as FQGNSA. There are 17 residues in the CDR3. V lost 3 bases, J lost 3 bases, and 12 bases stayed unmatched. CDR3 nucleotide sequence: TGTGCCAGCAGCTTCCTTACAGGGGGCCCACCCTACTACGAGCAGTACTTC. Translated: CASSFLTGGPPYYEQYF.

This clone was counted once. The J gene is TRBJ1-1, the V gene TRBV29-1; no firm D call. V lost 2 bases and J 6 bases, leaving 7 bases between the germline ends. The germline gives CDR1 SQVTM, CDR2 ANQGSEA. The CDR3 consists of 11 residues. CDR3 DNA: TGCAGCGTTGAAATCCTGTCTGAAGCTTTCTTT. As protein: CSVEILSEAFF.

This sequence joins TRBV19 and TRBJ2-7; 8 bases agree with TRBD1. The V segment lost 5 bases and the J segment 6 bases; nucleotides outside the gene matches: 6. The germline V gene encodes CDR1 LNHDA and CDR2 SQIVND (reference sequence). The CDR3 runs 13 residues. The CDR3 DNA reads TGTGCCAGTAGTGACCGCAGGGGGCGCGAGCAGTACTTC. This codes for CASSDRRGREQYF.

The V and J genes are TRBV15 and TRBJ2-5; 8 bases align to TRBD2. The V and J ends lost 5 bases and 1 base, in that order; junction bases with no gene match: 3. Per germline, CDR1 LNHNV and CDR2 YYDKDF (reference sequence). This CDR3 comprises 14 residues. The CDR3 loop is CATSGSGTQETQYF. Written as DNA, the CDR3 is TGTGCCACCAGCGGTAGCGGGACCCAAGAGACCCAGTACTTC.

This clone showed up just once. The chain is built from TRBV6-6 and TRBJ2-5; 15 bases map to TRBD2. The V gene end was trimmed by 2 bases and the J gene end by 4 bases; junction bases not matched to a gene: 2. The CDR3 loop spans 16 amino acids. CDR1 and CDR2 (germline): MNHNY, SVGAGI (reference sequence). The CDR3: CASSYRTSGRAETQYF. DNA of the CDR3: TGTGCCAGCAGTTACCGGACTAGCGGGAGGGCAGAGACCCAGTACTTC.

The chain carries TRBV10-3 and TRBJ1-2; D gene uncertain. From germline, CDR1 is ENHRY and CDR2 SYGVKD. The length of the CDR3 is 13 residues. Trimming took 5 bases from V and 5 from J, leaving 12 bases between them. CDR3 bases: TGTGCCATCAGTATCGAGGTTGGGTATGGCTACACCTTC. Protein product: CAISIEVGYGYTF.

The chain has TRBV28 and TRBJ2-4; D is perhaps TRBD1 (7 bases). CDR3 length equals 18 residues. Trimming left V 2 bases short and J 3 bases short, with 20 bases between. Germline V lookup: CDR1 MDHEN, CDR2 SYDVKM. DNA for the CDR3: TGTGCCAGCAGTTTACTCCTCCAGGGGGAGGAGGGCAAAAACATTCAGTACTTC. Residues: CASSLLLQGEEGKNIQYF. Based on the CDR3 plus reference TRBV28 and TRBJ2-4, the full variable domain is DVKVTQSSRYLVKRTGEKVFLECVQDMDHENMFWYRQDPGLGLRLIYFSYDVKMKEKGDIPEGYSVSREKKERFSLILESASTNQTSMYLCASSLLLQGEEGKNIQYFGAGTRLSVL.

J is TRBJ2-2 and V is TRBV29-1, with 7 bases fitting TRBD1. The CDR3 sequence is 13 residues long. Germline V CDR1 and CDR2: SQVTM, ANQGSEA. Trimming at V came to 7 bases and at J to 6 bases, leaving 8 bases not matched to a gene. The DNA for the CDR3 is TGCAGCGGGCAAAGGACAGGCGCCGGGGAGCTGTTTTTT. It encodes CSGQRTGAGELFF.

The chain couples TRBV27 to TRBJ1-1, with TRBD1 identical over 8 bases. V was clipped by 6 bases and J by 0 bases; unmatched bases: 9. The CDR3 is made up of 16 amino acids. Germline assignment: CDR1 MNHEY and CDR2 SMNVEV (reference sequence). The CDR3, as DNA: TGTGCCAGCAGACCCGCGAACAGGGGGTTGAACACTGAAGCTTTCTTT. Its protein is CASRPANRGLNTEAFF.

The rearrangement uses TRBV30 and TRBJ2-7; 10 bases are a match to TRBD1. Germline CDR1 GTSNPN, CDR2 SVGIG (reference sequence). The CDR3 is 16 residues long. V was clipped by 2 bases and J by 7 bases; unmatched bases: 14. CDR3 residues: CAWSTNAGTGVWEQYF. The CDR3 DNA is TGTGCCTGGAGTACCAACGCCGGGACAGGGGTCTGGGAGCAGTACTTC. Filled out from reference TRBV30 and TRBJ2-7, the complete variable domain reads SQTIHQWPATLVQPVGSPLSLECTVEGTSNPNLYWYRQAAGRGLQLLFYSVGIGQISSEVPQNLSASRPQDRQFILSSKKLLLSDSGFYLCAWSTNAGTGVWEQYFGPGTRLTVT.

CDR3 in amino acids: CASNLRGGHPTGELFF. The DNA for the CDR3 is TGTGCCAGCAATCTCCGGGGGGGACATCCTACCGGGGAGCTGTTTTTT. This chain links TRBV27 with TRBJ2-2; 8 nucleotides line up with TRBD2. V lost 7 bases to trimming and J lost 5 bases; unmatched junction nucleotides: 12. The CDR3 runs to 16 residues. Germline V gives CDR1 MNHEY, CDR2 SMNVEV (reference sequence).

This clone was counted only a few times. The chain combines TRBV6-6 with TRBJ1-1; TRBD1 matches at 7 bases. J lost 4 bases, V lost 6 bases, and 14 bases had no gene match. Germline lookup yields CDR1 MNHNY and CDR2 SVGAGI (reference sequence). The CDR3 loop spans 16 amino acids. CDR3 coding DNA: TGTGCCAGCAGCCCAAGCGGTACCACAGGGGTCACTGAAGCTTTCTTT. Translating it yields CASSPSGTTGVTEAFF.

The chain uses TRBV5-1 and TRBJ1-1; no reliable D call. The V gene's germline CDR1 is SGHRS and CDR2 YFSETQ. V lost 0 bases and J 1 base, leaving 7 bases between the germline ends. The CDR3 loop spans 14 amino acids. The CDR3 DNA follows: TGCGCCAGCAGCTTGGAAGAGAAGAACACTGAAGCTTTCTTT. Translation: CASSLEEKNTEAFF.